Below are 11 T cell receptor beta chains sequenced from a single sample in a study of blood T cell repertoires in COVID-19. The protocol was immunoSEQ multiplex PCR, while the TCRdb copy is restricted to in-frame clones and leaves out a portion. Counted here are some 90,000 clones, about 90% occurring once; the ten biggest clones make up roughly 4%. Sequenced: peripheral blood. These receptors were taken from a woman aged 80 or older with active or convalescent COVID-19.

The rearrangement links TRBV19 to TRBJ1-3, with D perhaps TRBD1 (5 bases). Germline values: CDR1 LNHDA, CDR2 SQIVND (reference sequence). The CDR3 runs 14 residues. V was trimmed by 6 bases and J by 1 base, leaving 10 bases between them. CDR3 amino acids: CASSETVSGNTIYF. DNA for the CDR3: TGTGCCAGTAGCGAGACAGTATCTGGAAACACCATATATTTT.

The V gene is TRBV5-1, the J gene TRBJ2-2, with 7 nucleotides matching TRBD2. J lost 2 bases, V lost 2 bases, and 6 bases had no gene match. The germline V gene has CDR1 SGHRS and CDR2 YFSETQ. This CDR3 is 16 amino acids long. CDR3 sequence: CASSFGGGGNTGELFF. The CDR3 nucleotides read TGCGCCAGCAGCTTCGGAGGCGGGGGTAACACCGGGGAGCTGTTTTTT.

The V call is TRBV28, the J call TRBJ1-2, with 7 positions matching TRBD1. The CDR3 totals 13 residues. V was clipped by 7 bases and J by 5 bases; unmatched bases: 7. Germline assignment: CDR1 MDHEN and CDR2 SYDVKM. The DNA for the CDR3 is TGTGCCAGCAACCGAGGGGGCAAGTATGGCTACACCTTC. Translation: CASNRGGKYGYTF.

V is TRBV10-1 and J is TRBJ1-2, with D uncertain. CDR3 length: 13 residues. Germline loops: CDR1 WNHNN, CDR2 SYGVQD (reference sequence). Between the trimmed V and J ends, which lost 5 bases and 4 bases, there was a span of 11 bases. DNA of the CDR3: TGCGCCAGCAGTCGGGAGAGAACCTATGGCTACACCTTC. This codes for CASSRERTYGYTF.

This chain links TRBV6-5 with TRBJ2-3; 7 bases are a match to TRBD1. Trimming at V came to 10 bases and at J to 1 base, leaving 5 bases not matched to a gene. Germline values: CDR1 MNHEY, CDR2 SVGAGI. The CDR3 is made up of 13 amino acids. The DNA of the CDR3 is TGTGCCACGGGGACAGACCGCACAGATACGCAGTATTTT. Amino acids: CATGTDRTDTQYF.

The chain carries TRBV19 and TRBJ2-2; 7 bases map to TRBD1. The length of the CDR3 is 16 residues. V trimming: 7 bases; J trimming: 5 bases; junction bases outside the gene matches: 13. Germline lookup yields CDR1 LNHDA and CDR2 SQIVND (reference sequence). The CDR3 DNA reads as TGTGCCAGTACCCAAGCGAGACAGGGTTATACCGGGGAGCTGTTTTTT. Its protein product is CASTQARQGYTGELFF.

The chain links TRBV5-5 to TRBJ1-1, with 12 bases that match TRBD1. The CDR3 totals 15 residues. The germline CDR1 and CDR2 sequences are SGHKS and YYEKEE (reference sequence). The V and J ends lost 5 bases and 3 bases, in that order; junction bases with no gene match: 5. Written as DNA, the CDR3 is TGTGCCAGCAGGCCCGGGACAGGGGGCTACACTGAAGCTTTCTTT. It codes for CASRPGTGGYTEAFF.

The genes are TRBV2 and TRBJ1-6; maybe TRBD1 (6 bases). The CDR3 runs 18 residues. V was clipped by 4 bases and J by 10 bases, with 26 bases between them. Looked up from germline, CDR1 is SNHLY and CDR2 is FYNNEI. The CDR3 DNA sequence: TGTGCCAGCAGTGGCCGAGGGGGGGGCCCCTCTATAGGATCACCCCTCCACTTT. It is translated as CASSGRGGGPSIGSPLHF.

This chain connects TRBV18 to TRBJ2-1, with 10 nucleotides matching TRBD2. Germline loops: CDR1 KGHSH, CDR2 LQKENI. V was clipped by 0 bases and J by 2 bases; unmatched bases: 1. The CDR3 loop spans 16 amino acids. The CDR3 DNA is TGTGCCAGCTCACCACCGAGCGGGAGGGCCTACAATGAGCAGTTCTTC. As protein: CASSPPSGRAYNEQFF.

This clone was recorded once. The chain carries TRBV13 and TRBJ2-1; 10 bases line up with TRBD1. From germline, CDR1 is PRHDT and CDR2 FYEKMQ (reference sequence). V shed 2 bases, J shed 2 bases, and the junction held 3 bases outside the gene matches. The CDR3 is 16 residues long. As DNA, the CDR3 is TGTGCCAGCAGCTTACGCGGACAGGGGGCCTACAATGAGCAGTTCTTC. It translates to CASSLRGQGAYNEQFF.

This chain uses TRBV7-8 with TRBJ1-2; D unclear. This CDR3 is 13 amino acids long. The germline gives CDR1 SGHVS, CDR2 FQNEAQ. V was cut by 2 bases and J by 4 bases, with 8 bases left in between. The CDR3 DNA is TGTGCCAGCAGCTTACTCACTATCTATGGCTACACCTTC. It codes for CASSLLTIYGYTF.